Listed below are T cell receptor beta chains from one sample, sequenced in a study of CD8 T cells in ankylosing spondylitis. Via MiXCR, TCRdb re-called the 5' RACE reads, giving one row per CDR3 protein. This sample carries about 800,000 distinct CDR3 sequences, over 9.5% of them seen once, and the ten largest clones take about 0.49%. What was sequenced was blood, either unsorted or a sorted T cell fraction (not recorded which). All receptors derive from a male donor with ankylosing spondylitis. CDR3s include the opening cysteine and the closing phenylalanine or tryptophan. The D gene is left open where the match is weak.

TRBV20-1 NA CSAKHTGTATDTQYF
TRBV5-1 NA CTSSFSSGPRGRGANVLTF
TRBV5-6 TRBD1 CASSSVSTGTGDKNIQYF
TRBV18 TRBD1 CASSPNTGQSQPQHF
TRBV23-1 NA CASPEAGNNEQFF
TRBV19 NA CASSIWGFGYTF
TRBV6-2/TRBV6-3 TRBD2 CASSYGSSGKTDTQYF
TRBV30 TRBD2 CAWSRGGDTQYF
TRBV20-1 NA CSARRPNTGELFF
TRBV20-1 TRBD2 CSAGTIRGGTDTQYF
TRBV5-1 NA CASSYLGGAPYEQYF
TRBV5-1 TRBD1 CASSPNIWDSQFF
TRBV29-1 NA CSAVSGRGADTQYF
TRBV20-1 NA CSASGLQTGEQYF
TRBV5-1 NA CASSLGQGLMGETQYF
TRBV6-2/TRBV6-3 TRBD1 CASPDRVNSPLHF
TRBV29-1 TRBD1 CSVPFPGQRHYGYTF
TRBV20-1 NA CSGTGLTGELFF
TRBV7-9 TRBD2 CATTRREYTGELFF
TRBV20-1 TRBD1 CSAPLRDRRDTGELFF
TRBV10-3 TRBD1 CAIKTSLGQTDTQYF
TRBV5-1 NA CASMDSYGYTF
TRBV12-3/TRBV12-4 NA CASVAQGLEKLFF
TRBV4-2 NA CASSQRVQETQYF
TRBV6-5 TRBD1 CASSYLGQGTGELFF
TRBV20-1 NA CSASDAWGYEQYF
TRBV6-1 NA CASRRDILNSPLHF
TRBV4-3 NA CASSQDIGGAYNEQFF
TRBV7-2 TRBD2 CASRPFGAGGMQYF
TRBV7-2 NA CASSPRGLNSYEQYF
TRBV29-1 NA CSVKLMGGNTEAFF
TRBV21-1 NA CASNACTGDEQYF
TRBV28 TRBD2 CASSPGLESTDTQYF
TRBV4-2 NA CASSPPGGNEKLFF
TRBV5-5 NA CASSFTNRVPRRNYGYTF
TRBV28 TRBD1 CASSLGTGGHYEQYF
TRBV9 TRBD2 CASSAGGAGGADTQYF
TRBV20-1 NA CSANGGNYGYTF
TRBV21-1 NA CASSKENRYTGELFF
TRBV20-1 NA CSARSYEQYF
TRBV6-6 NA CASRFGNNEQFF